The 12 T cell receptor beta chains presented below share a single source sample, sequenced in a study of blood T cell repertoires in COVID-19. Using immunoSEQ multiplex PCR, the repertoire was profiled, and TCRdb retains in-frame clones only, with some absent. The table has about 270,000 clones, about 91% seen once. Sequences were obtained from PBMCs or T cells enriched from blood (not recorded which). These receptors came from a woman in her forties with acute COVID-19.

The V gene is TRBV5-6, the J gene TRBJ2-2; 7 nucleotides line up with TRBD1. The V and J ends lost 1 base and 0 bases, in that order; junction bases with no gene match: 3. The germline V gene has CDR1 SGHDT and CDR2 YYEEEE. CDR3 size: 16 residues. The CDR3 loop reads CASSLIGTANTGELFF. CDR3 nucleotides: TGTGCCAGCAGCTTGATCGGGACAGCGAACACCGGGGAGCTGTTTTTT. The whole variable domain, filled in from reference TRBV5-6 and TRBJ2-2, reads DAGVTQSPTHLIKTRGQQVTLRCSPKSGHDTVSWYQQALGQGPQFIFQYYEEEERQRGNFPDRFSGHQFPNYSSELNVNALLLGDSALYLCASSLIGTANTGELFFGEGSRLTVL.

Here the CDR3 reads CASSLIRTGWIHEQYV. CDR3 in DNA: TGTGCCAGCAGCTTAATCAGGACAGGGTGGATCCACGAGCAGTACGTC. The chain is built from TRBV11-3 and TRBJ2-7, with 8 nucleotides matching TRBD1. Per the germline V gene, CDR1 is SGHNT and CDR2 is YENEEA. The CDR3 totals 16 residues. The V gene end was trimmed by 2 bases and the J gene end by 5 bases; junction bases not matched to a gene: 11.

V usage is TRBV28 and J usage is TRBJ2-3; 12 nucleotides match TRBD2. With 2 bases clipped from V and 3 bases from J, the junction kept 3 bases outside the gene matches. From germline, CDR1 is MDHEN and CDR2 SYDVKM. The CDR3 spans 16 residues. CDR3: CASSLLTSGGTDTQYF. In DNA, the CDR3 is TGTGCCAGCAGTTTACTGACTAGCGGGGGAACAGATACGCAGTATTTT. Full variable domain (rest looked up from reference TRBV28 and TRBJ2-3): DVKVTQSSRYLVKRTGEKVFLECVQDMDHENMFWYRQDPGLGLRLIYFSYDVKMKEKGDIPEGYSVSREKKERFSLILESASTNQTSMYLCASSLLTSGGTDTQYFGPGTRLTVL.

The V gene is TRBV25-1, the J gene TRBJ2-1; 10 bases fit TRBD2. Germline V lookup: CDR1 MGHDK, CDR2 SYGVNS. The CDR3 totals 13 residues. The V segment lost 2 bases and the J segment 13 bases; nucleotides outside the gene matches: 5. The CDR3 region is CASSEDQREGQFF. CDR3 nucleotide sequence: TGTGCCAGCAGTGAAGACCAGCGGGAGGGCCAGTTCTTC.

V gene TRBV9 combines with J gene TRBJ1-4; a possible D gene is TRBD1 (6 bases). Germline V gene lookup returns CDR1 SGDLS and CDR2 YYNGEE. This CDR3 region has 15 residues. V lost 4 bases, J lost 7 bases, and 17 bases lay in between. The chain's CDR3 is CASSPRTAEGEKLFF. CDR3 sequence (DNA): TGTGCCAGCAGCCCACGGACAGCCGAGGGTGAAAAACTGTTTTTT. The full variable domain, with the rest looked up from reference TRBV9 and TRBJ1-4, is DSGVTQTPKHLITATGQRVTLRCSPRSGDLSVYWYQQSLDQGLQFLIQYYNGEERAKGNILERFSAQQFPDLHSELNLSSLELGDSALYFCASSPRTAEGEKLFFGSGTQLSVL.

The gene calls are TRBV19 and TRBJ2-3, with 7 bases aligning to TRBD2. CDR1 is LNHDA and CDR2 is SQIVND in the germline V gene (reference sequence). The CDR3 is 16 residues long. Trimming took 5 bases from V and 2 from J; bases not matched to a gene: 10. The CDR3 protein is CASSFRGVQVTDTQYF. The CDR3 DNA follows: TGTGCCAGTAGTTTCCGGGGGGTACAGGTCACAGATACGCAGTATTTT. Drawing the rest from reference TRBV19 and TRBJ2-3, the complete variable domain is DGGITQSPKYLFRKEGQNVTLSCEQNLNHDAMYWYRQDPGQGLRLIYYSQIVNDFQKGDIAEGYSVSREKKESFPLTVTSAQKNPTAFYLCASSFRGVQVTDTQYFGPGTRLTVL.

V usage is TRBV19 and J usage is TRBJ2-7, with 8 bases fitting TRBD1. From germline, CDR1 is LNHDA and CDR2 SQIVND (reference sequence). The CDR3 runs 15 residues. J lost 5 bases, V lost 6 bases, and 12 bases had no gene match. The CDR3, as DNA: TGTGCCAGTAGCGAGGATGGGACAGGCTCAAACGAGCAGTACTTC. It yields the protein CASSEDGTGSNEQYF. The variable domain in full, with the rest retrieved from reference TRBV19 and TRBJ2-7, is DGGITQSPKYLFRKEGQNVTLSCEQNLNHDAMYWYRQDPGQGLRLIYYSQIVNDFQKGDIAEGYSVSREKKESFPLTVTSAQKNPTAFYLCASSEDGTGSNEQYFGPGTRLTVT.

J is TRBJ2-7 and V is TRBV6-2 or TRBV6-3; TRBD1 is a possible D gene (6 bases). The CDR3 has 14 amino acids. Germline V gene sequence: CDR1 MNHEY, CDR2 SVGEGT. Trimming pared 6 bases from V and 6 bases from J, leaving 18 bases between. DNA of the CDR3: TGTGCCAGCAGCCCGACAGGTTATACGAGCGAGCAGTACGTC. Protein product: CASSPTGYTSEQYV.

This chain links TRBV25-1 with TRBJ1-2; D is undetermined. V was pared by 6 bases and J by 7 bases, with 9 bases between. CDR1 and CDR2 from the germline V gene are MGHDK and SYGVNS. The CDR3 is made up of 11 amino acids. The CDR3 protein is CASSVGAGYTF. CDR3 nucleotides: TGTGCCAGCAGCGTCGGTGCTGGCTACACCTTC.

This rearrangement joins TRBV2 to TRBJ2-1, with 11 bases matching TRBD2. The CDR3 totals 12 residues. Germline V lookup: CDR1 SNHLY, CDR2 FYNNEI. The junction had 8 bases not matched to a gene; V was cut back by 7 bases and J by 15 bases. The CDR3 DNA sequence: TGTGCCAGCAAAGGTAGCGGGAGGGCCGCGTTCTTC. It encodes CASKGSGRAAFF.

The chain's CDR3 is CATSDSVTGDEQFF. The CDR3 DNA is TGTGCCACCAGTGATTCAGTGACAGGCGATGAGCAGTTCTTC. The gene calls are TRBV24-1 and TRBJ2-1; D is possibly TRBD1 (6 bases). Per the germline V gene, CDR1 is KGHDR and CDR2 is SFDVKD. The CDR3 covers 14 residues. Trimming cost V 2 bases and J 8 bases, with 12 bases left between them.

This chain connects TRBV7-8 to TRBJ2-7; maybe TRBD2 (6 bases). The germline V gene has CDR1 SGHVS and CDR2 FQNEAQ. V was cut by 2 bases and J by 3 bases, with 8 bases left in between. The CDR3 contains 13 residues. This CDR3 reads CASSLLGGYEQYV. The CDR3 nucleotides are TGTGCCAGCAGCTTACTGGGGGGCTACGAGCAGTACGTC.